Reported below is one TCR beta chain. Assay: immunoSEQ multiplex PCR; the TCRdb copy retains only in-frame clones and omits some. The sample consists of under 25,000 clones, around nine tenths of them appearing once. The sample is drawn from a study of OX40 agonist ivuxolimab in advanced cancers. This CDR3 spans 15 amino acids. Trimming pared 4 bases from V and 1 base from J, leaving 12 bases between. CDR1 and CDR2 from the germline V gene are MGHRA and YSYEKL. The chain couples TRBV4-1 to TRBJ2-3, with D maybe TRBD1 (6 bases). This receptor was obtained from an adult with an advanced solid tumor such as melanoma, head and neck, liver or kidney cancer. The sequences come from CD4+ or CD8+ T cells sorted from blood, collected in a trial of the OX40 agonist ivuxolimab. Here the CDR3 DNA reads TGCGCCAGCAGCCTAGCTAACAGGGGCACAGATACGCAGTATTTT. Protein product: CASSLANRGTDTQYF.